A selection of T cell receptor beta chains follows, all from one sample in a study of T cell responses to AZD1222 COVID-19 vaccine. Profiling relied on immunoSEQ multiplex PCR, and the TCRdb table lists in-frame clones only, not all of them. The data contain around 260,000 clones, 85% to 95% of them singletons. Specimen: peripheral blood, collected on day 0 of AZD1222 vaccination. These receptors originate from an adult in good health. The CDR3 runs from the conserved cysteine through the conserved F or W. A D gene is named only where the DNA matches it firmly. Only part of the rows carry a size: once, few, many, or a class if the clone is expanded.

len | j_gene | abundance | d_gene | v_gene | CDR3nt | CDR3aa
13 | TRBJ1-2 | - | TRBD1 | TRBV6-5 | TGTGCCAGCAGTCACAGGGGGCGCGGGGGCTACACCTTC | CASSHRGRGGYTF
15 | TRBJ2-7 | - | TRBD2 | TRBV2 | TGTGCCAGCAGTGAAGAAGCGGGGATGCATAGCGAGCAGTACTTC | CASSEEAGMHSEQYF
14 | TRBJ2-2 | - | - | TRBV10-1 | TGCGCCAGCAGTGCCACAGCAAACACCGGGGAGCTGTTTTTT | CASSATANTGELFF
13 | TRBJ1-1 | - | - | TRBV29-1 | TGCAGCGTTGGGGAGGGAATGAACACTGAAGCTTTCTTT | CSVGEGMNTEAFF
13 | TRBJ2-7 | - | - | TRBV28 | TGTGCCAGCAGTTTATCGGGCTACTACGAGCAGTACTTC | CASSLSGYYEQYF
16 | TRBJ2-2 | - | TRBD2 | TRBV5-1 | TGCGCCAGCAGCAACCGACTAGCGGGGGGCACCGGGGAGCTGTTTTTT | CASSNRLAGGTGELFF
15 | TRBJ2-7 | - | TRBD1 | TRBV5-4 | TGTGCCAGCAGCTTGGATCAGGGGGCCGTCTTCGAGCAGTACTTC | CASSLDQGAVFEQYF
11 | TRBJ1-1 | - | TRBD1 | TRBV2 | TGTGCCAGCAGGGCAGACAGGGGAGCTTTCTTT | CASRADRGAFF
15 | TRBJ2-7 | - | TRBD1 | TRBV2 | TGTGCCAGCAGTGAGCCAGGGGGCGCTTACTACGAGCAGTACTTC | CASSEPGGAYYEQYF
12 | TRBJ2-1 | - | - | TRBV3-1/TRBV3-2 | TGTGCCAGCAGAAACTCCTACAATGAGCAGTTCTTC | CASRNSYNEQFF
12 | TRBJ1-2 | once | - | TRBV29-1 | TGCAGCGTTAAGCCAGCCACCTATGGCTACACCTTC | CSVKPATYGYTF
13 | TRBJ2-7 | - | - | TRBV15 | TGTGCCACCAGCAGACAGGGTGGCGACGAGCAGTACTTC | CATSRQGGDEQYF
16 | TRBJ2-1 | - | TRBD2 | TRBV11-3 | TGTGCCAGCAGCTTGGTAGCGGGAGCCCCCTACAATGAGCAGTTCTTC | CASSLVAGAPYNEQFF
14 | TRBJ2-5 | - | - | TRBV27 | TGTGCCAGCAGTCAGACGACTAGCCAAGAGACCCAGTACTTC | CASSQTTSQETQYF
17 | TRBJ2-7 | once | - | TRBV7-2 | TGTGCCAGCAGCTTAGGTAGCAGGCCGGGACCGGGCTACGAGCAGTACTTC | CASSLGSRPGPGYEQYF
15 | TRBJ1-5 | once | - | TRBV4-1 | TGCGCCAGCAGTTTACAGGAGGGGGGCAATCAGCCCCAGCATTTT | CASSLQEGGNQPQHF
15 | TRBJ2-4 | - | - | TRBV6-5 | TGTGCCACCCACAGGAAGGGCCGGGCCAAAAACATTCAGTACTTC | CATHRKGRAKNIQYF
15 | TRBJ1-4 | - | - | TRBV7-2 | TGTGCCAGCAGGCGTTTCGGGGTGGATCCGGAAAAACTGTTTTTT | CASRRFGVDPEKLFF
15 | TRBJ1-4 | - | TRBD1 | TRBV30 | TGTGCCTGGAGACCTGGGACAGGGCGAAATGAAAAACTGTTTTTT | CAWRPGTGRNEKLFF
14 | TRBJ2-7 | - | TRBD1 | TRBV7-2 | TGTGCCAGCAGCCGGACAGGGGGCCCCTACGAGCAGTACTTC | CASSRTGGPYEQYF
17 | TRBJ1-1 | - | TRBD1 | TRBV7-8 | TGTGCCAGCAGCGTAGTCCGGGACAGGCGGTTAGACACTGAAGCTTTCTTT | CASSVVRDRRLDTEAFF
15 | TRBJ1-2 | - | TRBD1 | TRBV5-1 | TGCGCCAGCAGCCAAGGGACAGAAGCTAACTATGGCTACACCTTC | CASSQGTEANYGYTF